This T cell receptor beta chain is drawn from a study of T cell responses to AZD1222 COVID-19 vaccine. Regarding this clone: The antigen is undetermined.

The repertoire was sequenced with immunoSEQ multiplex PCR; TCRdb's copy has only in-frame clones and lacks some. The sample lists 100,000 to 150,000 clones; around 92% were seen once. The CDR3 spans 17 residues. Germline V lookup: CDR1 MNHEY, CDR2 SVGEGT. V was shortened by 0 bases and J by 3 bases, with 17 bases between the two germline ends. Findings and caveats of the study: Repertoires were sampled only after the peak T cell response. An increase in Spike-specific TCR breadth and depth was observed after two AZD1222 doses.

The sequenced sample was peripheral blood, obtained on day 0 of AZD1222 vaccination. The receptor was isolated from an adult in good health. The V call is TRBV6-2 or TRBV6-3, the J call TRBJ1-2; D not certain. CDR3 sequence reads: CASSYSKAGERHYGYTF. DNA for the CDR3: TGTGCCAGCAGTTACTCGAAGGCCGGGGAACGGCACTATGGCTACACCTTC.